The entry below describes one T cell receptor (beta chain). Its antigen is still unknown. V lost 5 bases to trimming and J lost 4 bases, with 8 bases between them. The length of the CDR3 is 12 residues. Germline CDR1 and CDR2: DFQATT and SNEGSKA (reference sequence). The study recruited healthy Caucasian donors from Russia who were aged about 6 to 90. Every sample had a minimum of 6.5 million PBMCs isolated. The sample originates from a study of blood T cells in healthy people across ages. With a J-beta primer mix and a sample-barcoded 5' primer, a second PCR ran 7 to 11 cycles. Samples each returned at least 3 million CDR3-containing paired-end reads. TCRdb processed the 5' RACE reads anew with MiXCR; each CDR3 protein has one entry. The sample yields about 970,000 distinct CDR3 sequences, roughly half seen once. The study's findings and limits: Naive T cell percentage by flow cytometry tracked strongly with beta diversity.

V gene TRBV20-1 combines with J gene TRBJ2-2; D call uncertain. This sequence originates from a woman aged 60-75 years in good health. The sample consisted of blood. CDR3 loop: CSADRATGELFF. The CDR3 region has the DNA TGCAGTGCTGATCGAGCCACCGGGGAGCTGTTTTTT.